This T cell receptor beta chain was captured by sequencing in a study of T cells in Graves' hyperthyroidism and ophthalmopathy. For the study at large: Any treatment followed the collection of peripheral blood at initial diagnosis.

Authors of the study amplified TCR beta CDR3 regions from RNA transcripts. Researchers ran a first-round RT-PCR on the TCR CDR3 using the HTBI primer set. TCRdb reprocessed the multiplex PCR reads with MiXCR, giving one entry per CDR3 protein. The repertoire has 90,000 to 120,000 distinct CDR3 sequences, about 16% of them found once; the top ten carry less than 50%. This clonotype was detected only a few times. Recently diagnosed hyperthyroidism of less than 2 months' duration affected patients aged 18 to 65. It was uncontrolled infection, other autoimmune disease, pregnancy or lactation that excluded patients. V was cut by 3 bases and J by 4 bases, with 16 bases left in between. The CDR3 runs 15 residues. Looked up from germline, CDR1 is MDHEN and CDR2 is SYDVKM.

The TCR comes from a woman in her fifties or sixties with Graves' hyperthyroidism. The chain is built from TRBV28 and TRBJ2-7; perhaps TRBD1 as D (6 bases). Specimen: blood. CDR3 in DNA: TGTGCCAGCAGTTTCATGACAGGACCTAAATACGAGCAGTACTTC. Protein product: CASSFMTGPKYEQYF.